Each of the 18 T cell receptor beta chains below was sequenced from the same sample in a study of tumor-infiltrating lymphocytes in localized non-small cell lung cancer. Sequencing was performed with immunoSEQ multiplex PCR; in TCRdb, only in-frame clones are kept and a portion is missing. Of roughly 15,000 clones listed, about three quarters are singletons. Sequenced sample: lung tumor tissue. The receptors shown here come from a human donor with non-small cell lung cancer.

CDR3 loop: CASSTPTGRRETQYF. The CDR3 nucleotides read TGTGCCAGCAGTACCCCGACAGGACGCCGGGAGACCCAGTACTTC. The chain has TRBV28 and TRBJ2-5, with D tentatively TRBD1 (6 bases). The ends were cut back, 5 bases at V and 5 bases at J, with 18 bases in the middle. This CDR3 contains 15 residues. Germline-derived CDR1 and CDR2 are MDHEN and SYDVKM. Combining the CDR3 with reference TRBV28 and TRBJ2-5 gives the whole variable domain DVKVTQSSRYLVKRTGEKVFLECVQDMDHENMFWYRQDPGLGLRLIYFSYDVKMKEKGDIPEGYSVSREKKERFSLILESASTNQTSMYLCASSTPTGRRETQYFGPGTRLLVL.

The chain joins TRBV18 to TRBJ2-1, with 9 nucleotides matching TRBD2. V shed 3 bases and J 3 bases; nucleotides not matched to a gene: 9. Germline V gene lookup returns CDR1 KGHSH and CDR2 LQKENI. CDR3 size: 17 residues. This CDR3 reads CASSPDSGSSYYNEQFF. For the CDR3, the DNA is TGTGCCAGCTCACCGGATAGCGGGAGTAGCTACTACAATGAGCAGTTCTTC.

This chain links TRBV5-6 with TRBJ2-7, with unresolved D. The CDR3 runs to 13 residues. V lost 4 bases and J 3 bases, leaving 11 bases between the germline ends. Germline lookup yields CDR1 SGHDT and CDR2 YYEEEE. In DNA form, the CDR3 reads TGTGCCAGCAGCCTGGGGTCAGACTACGAGCAGTACTTC. Protein product: CASSLGSDYEQYF.

This clone has a handful of counts. This chain connects TRBV19 to TRBJ2-2; 7 bases map to TRBD1. The CDR3 extends over 17 amino acids. The V segment lost 6 bases and the J segment 4 bases; nucleotides outside the gene matches: 14. Per the germline V gene, CDR1 is LNHDA and CDR2 is SQIVND (reference sequence). For the CDR3, the DNA is TGTGCCAGTAGGGACCCCGGGACAGCTAGACGCACCGGGGAGCTGTTTTTT. Protein: CASRDPGTARRTGELFF. The full variable domain, its missing parts supplied by reference TRBV19 and TRBJ2-2, is DGGITQSPKYLFRKEGQNVTLSCEQNLNHDAMYWYRQDPGQGLRLIYYSQIVNDFQKGDIAEGYSVSREKKESFPLTVTSAQKNPTAFYLCASRDPGTARRTGELFFGEGSRLTVL.

The chain employs TRBV29-1 and TRBJ2-7, with D maybe TRBD1 (5 bases). The length of the CDR3 is 13 residues. Trimming pared 5 bases from V and 7 bases from J, leaving 18 bases between. Germline V lookup: CDR1 SQVTM, CDR2 ANQGSEA. The CDR3 here is CSVPAPGNWEQYF. DNA for the CDR3: TGCAGCGTTCCGGCCCCAGGGAATTGGGAGCAGTACTTC.

The rearrangement uses TRBV6-1 and TRBJ1-5; 8 nucleotides line up with TRBD1. This CDR3 comprises 17 residues. Looked up from germline, CDR1 is MNHNS and CDR2 is SASEGT. The V gene end was trimmed by 1 base and the J gene end by 4 bases; junction bases not matched to a gene: 9. This CDR3 is CASSEEFETGANQPQHF. The CDR3 DNA follows: TGTGCCAGCAGTGAAGAGTTCGAGACAGGGGCAAATCAGCCCCAGCATTTT.

The rearrangement links TRBV6-5 to TRBJ2-7, with TRBD2 as a possible D gene (5 bases). Germline V lookup: CDR1 MNHEY, CDR2 SVGAGI. The CDR3 spans 15 residues. Trimming removed 0 bases at V and 0 bases at J, with 9 bases between. The CDR3 reads CASSYSPGLSYEQYF. The CDR3 DNA reads as TGTGCCAGCAGTTACTCGCCAGGACTCTCCTACGAGCAGTACTTC.

V and J are TRBV11-2 and TRBJ2-7, with D perhaps assigned TRBD1 or TRBD2 (5 bases each). The CDR3 extends over 15 amino acids. Trimming left V 2 bases short and J 0 bases short, with 11 bases between. Germline CDR1 is SGHAT and CDR2 is FQNNGV. The CDR3 DNA is TGTGCCAGCAGCTTACTATCCGGGACCTCCTACGAGCAGTACTTC. Residues: CASSLLSGTSYEQYF.

This rearrangement joins TRBV18 to TRBJ2-7; TRBD2 is a possible D gene (6 bases). CDR3 length: 14 residues. The V end was cut by 5 bases, the J end by 0 bases, with 11 bases between. Germline V gives CDR1 KGHSH, CDR2 LQKENI. The DNA of the CDR3 is TGTGCCAGCTCAGCTACGGGACTCTCCTACGAGCAGTACTTC. Its translation: CASSATGLSYEQYF.

The V call is TRBV5-1, the J call TRBJ2-7; the match to TRBD2 covers 7 bases. Looked up from germline, CDR1 is SGHRS and CDR2 is YFSETQ. Trimming cost V 0 bases and J 3 bases; bases outside gene matches: 6. The CDR3 is made up of 15 amino acids. The DNA of the CDR3 is TGCGCCAGCAGCTTGGACTTGGGAGGGGTCTACGAGCAGTACTTC. It encodes CASSLDLGGVYEQYF. The complete variable domain, with remaining parts taken from reference TRBV5-1 and TRBJ2-7, reads KAGVTQTPRYLIKTRGQQVTLSCSPISGHRSVSWYQQTPGQGLQFLFEYFSETQRNKGNFPGRFSGRQFSNSRSEMNVSTLELGDSALYLCASSLDLGGVYEQYFGPGTRLTVT.

A word on this clone: Distinct nucleotide sequences in the sample also encode this CDR3. This sequence joins TRBV18 and TRBJ2-5; tentative D call: TRBD1 (6 bases). The CDR3 loop spans 13 amino acids. Germline values: CDR1 KGHSH, CDR2 LQKENI. Trimming cost V 3 bases and J 3 bases, with 8 bases left between them. CDR3 in amino acids: CASSPPGEETQYF. CDR3 bases: TGTGCCAGCTCACCTCCAGGGGAAGAGACCCAGTACTTC.

The chain links TRBV7-8 to TRBJ1-5; 10 positions agree with TRBD1. V gave up 5 bases and J gave up 5 bases; unmatched junction bases: 9. This CDR3 has 16 amino acids. Looked up from germline, CDR1 is SGHVS and CDR2 is FQNEAQ. CDR3 sequence reads: CASSTGDRGGYQPQHF. CDR3 in DNA: TGTGCCAGCAGCACCGGGGACAGGGGAGGGTATCAGCCCCAGCATTTT.

The rearrangement uses TRBV7-2 and TRBJ2-5; D unresolved. This CDR3 has 12 residues. Germline V gives CDR1 SGHTA, CDR2 FQGNSA. V was shortened by 1 base and J by 5 bases, with 5 bases between the two germline ends. As DNA, the CDR3 is TGTGCCAGCAGCTTAGAGTATGAGACCCAGTACTTC. Its translation: CASSLEYETQYF. The complete variable domain, with remaining parts taken from reference TRBV7-2 and TRBJ2-5, reads GAGVSQSPSNKVTEKGKDVELRCDPISGHTALYWYRQSLGQGLEFLIYFQGNSAPDKSGLPSDRFSAERTGGSVSTLTIQRTQQEDSAVYLCASSLEYETQYFGPGTRLLVL.

V usage is TRBV5-1 and J usage is TRBJ2-7; 7 bases align to TRBD1. The CDR3 runs 14 residues. V trimming: 0 bases; J trimming: 6 bases; junction bases outside the gene matches: 6. Germline V lookup: CDR1 SGHRS, CDR2 YFSETQ. CDR3 amino acids: CASSLATGVREQYF. In DNA, the CDR3 is TGCGCCAGCAGCTTGGCCACAGGGGTCCGCGAGCAGTACTTC.

This clone was observed a single time. Relative to the germline gene, one junction end is altered; a read error may explain this. V and J are TRBV6-1 and TRBJ2-7, with 9 bases lining up with TRBD1. CDR1 and CDR2 from the germline V gene are MNHNS and SASEGT. The length of the CDR3 is 17 residues. The chain's CDR3 is CASSKAAGTGPTYEQYF. The CDR3 region has the DNA TGTGCCAGCAGTAAAGCGGCAGGGACAGGGCCAACCTACGAGCAGTACTTC.

The V and J genes are TRBV6-5 and TRBJ2-1; D uncertain. CDR3 length: 12 residues. Trimming stripped 5 bases from V and 7 bases from J, with 9 bases between. Per germline, CDR1 MNHEY and CDR2 SVGAGI. CDR3 nucleotides: TGTGCCAGCAGTAGCGTACTAAATGAGCAGTTCTTC. It yields the protein CASSSVLNEQFF.

The rearrangement links TRBV30 to TRBJ2-5, with D maybe TRBD2 (6 bases). V lost 3 bases, J lost 5 bases, and 13 bases lay in between. This CDR3 is 13 amino acids long. Germline V gene lookup returns CDR1 GTSNPN and CDR2 SVGIG (reference sequence). CDR3 amino acids: CAWSALAGETQYF. DNA for the CDR3: TGTGCCTGGAGCGCGTTGGCGGGGGAGACCCAGTACTTC.

This clone was recorded a few times. The genes are TRBV28 and TRBJ1-2; D gene ambiguous. Germline V lookup: CDR1 MDHEN, CDR2 SYDVKM. V was cut by 6 bases and J by 4 bases, with 9 bases left in between. The CDR3 is 12 amino acids. DNA of the CDR3: TGTGCCAGCAGCCCTGCTAGCTATGGCTACACCTTC. It specifies CASSPASYGYTF.